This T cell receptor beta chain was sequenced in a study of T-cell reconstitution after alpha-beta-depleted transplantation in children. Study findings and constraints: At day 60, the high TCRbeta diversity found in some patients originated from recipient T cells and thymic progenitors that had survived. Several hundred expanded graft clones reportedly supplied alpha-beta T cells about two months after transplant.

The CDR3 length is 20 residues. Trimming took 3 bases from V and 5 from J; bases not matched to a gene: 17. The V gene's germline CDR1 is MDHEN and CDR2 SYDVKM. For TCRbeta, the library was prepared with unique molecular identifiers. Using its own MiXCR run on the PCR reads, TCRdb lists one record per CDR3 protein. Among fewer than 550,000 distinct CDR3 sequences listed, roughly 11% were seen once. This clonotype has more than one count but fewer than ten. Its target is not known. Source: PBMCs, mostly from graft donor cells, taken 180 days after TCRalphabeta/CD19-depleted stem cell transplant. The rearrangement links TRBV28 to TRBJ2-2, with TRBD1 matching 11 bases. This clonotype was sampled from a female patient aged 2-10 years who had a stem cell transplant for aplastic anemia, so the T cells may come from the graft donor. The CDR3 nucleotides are TGTGCCAGCAGTTTGTGGGGACAGGGGGGTCATCGCCCCGGGACCGGGGAGCTGTTTTTT. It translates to CASSLWGQGGHRPGTGELFF.